A selection of T cell receptor beta chains follows, all from one sample in a study of OX40 agonist ivuxolimab in advanced cancers. The protocol was immunoSEQ multiplex PCR, while the TCRdb copy is restricted to in-frame clones and leaves out a portion. Of 70,000 to 95,000 clones detected, around 88% appear once; the ten largest clones hold less than 3%. The material sequenced was CD4+ or CD8+ T cells sorted from blood, taken in a trial of the OX40 agonist ivuxolimab. These receptors all stem from an adult with an advanced solid tumor such as melanoma, head and neck, liver or kidney cancer. CDR3s include the opening cysteine and the closing phenylalanine or tryptophan. Each record gives: clone size, J gene, V gene, D gene, CDR3 protein, CDR3 DNA. The D gene is left open where the match is weak. Not all rows give a size; the values are once, few, many and, for expanded clones, a class.

clone size: NA
J gene: TRBJ1-1
V gene: TRBV27
D gene: NA
CDR3 protein: CASSLSGRNTEAFF
CDR3 DNA: TGTGCCAGCAGTTTAAGCGGAAGAAACACTGAAGCTTTCTTT

clone size: few
J gene: TRBJ1-2
V gene: TRBV28
D gene: NA
CDR3 protein: CASSEHRRDYGYTF
CDR3 DNA: TGTGCCAGCAGCGAACACCGACGGGACTATGGCTACACCTTC

clone size: NA
J gene: TRBJ1-2
V gene: TRBV4-1
D gene: NA
CDR3 protein: CASSQVVSDGYTF
CDR3 DNA: TGCGCCAGCAGCCAAGTCGTAAGCGATGGCTACACCTTC

clone size: NA
J gene: TRBJ1-1
V gene: TRBV6-1
D gene: NA
CDR3 protein: CASSEITEAFF
CDR3 DNA: TGTGCCAGCAGTGAAATAACTGAAGCTTTCTTT

clone size: NA
J gene: TRBJ1-2
V gene: TRBV19
D gene: TRBD1
CDR3 protein: CASSVGQGAIYGYTF
CDR3 DNA: TGTGCCAGTAGTGTGGGACAGGGGGCGATCTATGGCTACACCTTC

clone size: NA
J gene: TRBJ1-5
V gene: TRBV27
D gene: TRBD1
CDR3 protein: CASSPQGNQPQHF
CDR3 DNA: TGTGCCAGCAGTCCACAGGGGAATCAGCCCCAGCATTTT

clone size: NA
J gene: TRBJ2-7
V gene: TRBV6-5
D gene: TRBD1
CDR3 protein: CASSLRDSPYEQYF
CDR3 DNA: TGTGCCAGCAGCCTCCGGGACAGCCCCTACGAGCAGTACTTC

clone size: NA
J gene: TRBJ2-5
V gene: TRBV11-3
D gene: TRBD2
CDR3 protein: CASSLGLAWETQYF
CDR3 DNA: TGTGCCAGCAGCTTAGGACTAGCGTGGGAGACCCAGTACTTC

clone size: once
J gene: TRBJ2-1
V gene: TRBV11-2
D gene: NA
CDR3 protein: CASTGPNEQFF
CDR3 DNA: TGTGCCAGCACCGGGCCAAATGAGCAGTTCTTC

clone size: NA
J gene: TRBJ2-5
V gene: TRBV28
D gene: NA
CDR3 protein: CASSWHETQYF
CDR3 DNA: TGTGCCAGCAGTTGGCACGAGACCCAGTACTTC

clone size: NA
J gene: TRBJ2-7
V gene: TRBV10-3
D gene: NA
CDR3 protein: CAISESAIAPYEQYF
CDR3 DNA: TGTGCCATCAGTGAGTCGGCGATAGCGCCCTACGAGCAGTACTTC

clone size: NA
J gene: TRBJ2-2
V gene: TRBV7-8
D gene: TRBD2
CDR3 protein: CASSPEPSGYLGELFF
CDR3 DNA: TGTGCCAGCAGCCCCGAGCCTAGCGGGTACCTCGGGGAGCTGTTTTTT

clone size: once
J gene: TRBJ2-1
V gene: TRBV7-7
D gene: NA
CDR3 protein: CASSPDEGSYNEQFF
CDR3 DNA: TGTGCTAGCAGCCCTGACGAGGGCTCCTACAATGAGCAGTTCTTC